A single sample gave rise to the 18 T cell receptor beta chains below, sequenced in a study of OX40 agonist ivuxolimab in advanced cancers. TCRdb keeps only in-frame clones here, not all; method: immunoSEQ multiplex PCR. The sample consists of just over 80,000 clones, around nine tenths of them appearing once. Sequenced material: CD4+ or CD8+ T cells sorted from blood, taken in a trial of the OX40 agonist ivuxolimab. The source of these receptors is an adult with an advanced solid tumor such as melanoma, head and neck, liver or kidney cancer.

The genes are TRBV11-1 and TRBJ2-5, with D tentatively TRBD1 or TRBD2 (5 bases each). Trimming removed 1 base at V and 7 bases at J, with 10 bases between. Germline CDR1 is SGHAT and CDR2 is FQDESV (reference sequence). CDR3 length equals 13 residues. The CDR3 here is CASSLEGGGTQYF. In nucleotides, the CDR3 is TGTGCCAGCAGCTTAGAAGGTGGGGGGACCCAGTACTTC.

This clone was counted between two and nine times. The genes are TRBV5-1 and TRBJ2-2; unclear D gene. The CDR3 loop spans 13 amino acids. The V gene's germline CDR1 is SGHRS and CDR2 YFSETQ. Trimming removed 5 bases at V and 5 bases at J, with 10 bases between. The CDR3 nucleotides read TGCGCCAGCAGTTCTCAGCTAACCGGGGAGCTGTTTTTT. This translates into CASSSQLTGELFF.

The CDR3, as DNA: TGTGCCAGCAATCGGAACGCGAACACCGGGGAGCTGTTTTTT. Translation gives CASNRNANTGELFF. The genes are TRBV6-6 and TRBJ2-2; D unresolved. Germline V gene data show CDR1 as MNHNY and CDR2 as SVGAGI (reference sequence). V lost 7 bases to trimming and J lost 0 bases, with 9 bases between them. The CDR3 totals 14 residues.

The chain joins TRBV11-2 to TRBJ2-3; D unclear. This CDR3 spans 12 amino acids. V lost 6 bases and J lost 6, with 10 bases in between. Germline-derived CDR1 and CDR2 are SGHAT and FQNNGV. The CDR3 DNA is TGTGCCAGCAGAATAGGGTCCGATACGCAGTATTTT. Translating gives CASRIGSDTQYF.

The genes are TRBV6-4 and TRBJ2-2; TRBD2 matches 13 bases. The CDR3 is made up of 14 amino acids. Germline lookup yields CDR1 MRHNA and CDR2 SNTAGT. V shed 9 bases, J shed 3 bases, and the junction held 1 base outside the gene matches. As DNA, the CDR3 is TGTGCCAGTGGGACTAGCGGGGACACCGGGGAGCTGTTTTTT. Its translation is CASGTSGDTGELFF.

The V gene is TRBV6-1, the J gene TRBJ2-3; D remains unclear. The germline V gene encodes CDR1 MNHNS and CDR2 SASEGT. The CDR3 contains 14 residues. The V end lost 8 bases, the J end lost 3 bases, and 15 bases lay between the germline ends. Here the CDR3 DNA reads TGTGCCAGCTCCTCATTCCTGAAGACAGATACGCAGTATTTT. Its protein is CASSSFLKTDTQYF.

The chain links TRBV7-9 to TRBJ1-1; possible D gene TRBD1, 5 bases. Between the trimmed V and J ends, which lost 1 base and 3 bases, there was a span of 6 bases. This CDR3 has 13 amino acids. Germline lookup yields CDR1 SEHNR and CDR2 FQNEAQ (reference sequence). The CDR3 DNA is TGTGCCAGCAGCTTAGGGGGGGACACTGAAGCTTTCTTT. Translated: CASSLGGDTEAFF.

V usage is TRBV2 and J usage is TRBJ2-1, with 9 nucleotides matching TRBD2. Germline V CDR1 and CDR2: SNHLY, FYNNEI. V lost 5 bases to trimming and J lost 4 bases; unmatched junction nucleotides: 3. This CDR3 has 14 amino acids. In DNA form, the CDR3 reads TGTGCCAGCAGTCTAGCGGGAAGATACAATGAGCAGTTCTTC. This translates into CASSLAGRYNEQFF.

There are a few counts of this clone. This chain uses TRBV30 with TRBJ1-2, with D maybe TRBD1 (5 bases). This CDR3 region has 12 residues. The germline V and J ends were trimmed by 8 bases and 4 bases, with 14 bases remaining between them. Germline lookup yields CDR1 GTSNPN and CDR2 SVGIG (reference sequence). For the CDR3, the DNA is TGTGCCACCTCCCCAGGGCGCTATGGCTACACCTTC. This encodes CATSPGRYGYTF.

The chain employs TRBV28 and TRBJ2-7, with D hard to call. Germline lookup yields CDR1 MDHEN and CDR2 SYDVKM. The length of the CDR3 is 12 residues. Trimming took off 5 bases at V and 2 bases at J, with 7 bases between the two ends. The CDR3 loop is CASSASTYEQYV. As DNA, the CDR3 is TGTGCCAGCAGTGCCTCCACCTACGAGCAGTACGTC.

The J gene is TRBJ2-7, the V gene TRBV28; tentative D call: TRBD1 (6 bases). The germline CDR1 and CDR2 sequences are MDHEN and SYDVKM. The CDR3 length is 15 residues. The germline V and J ends were trimmed by 3 bases and 2 bases, with 14 bases remaining between them. In DNA, the CDR3 is TGTGCCAGCAGTTTCCGACTTACAGGGACCTACGAGCAGTACGTC. It yields the protein CASSFRLTGTYEQYV.

The chain has TRBV6-1 and TRBJ2-7; tentatively, D is TRBD1 (5 bases). V was clipped by 7 bases and J by 3 bases, with 16 bases between them. From germline, CDR1 is MNHNS and CDR2 SASEGT. The CDR3 length is 14 residues. CDR3: CASTFLRQHYEQYF. In DNA form, the CDR3 reads TGTGCCAGCACCTTCCTAAGACAGCACTACGAGCAGTACTTC.

This chain connects TRBV7-9 to TRBJ2-2; 8 bases map to TRBD2. Losses at the gene ends were 6 bases for V and 0 bases for J; bases not matched to a gene: 6. Looked up from germline, CDR1 is SEHNR and CDR2 is FQNEAQ (reference sequence). CDR3 length: 16 amino acids. As DNA, the CDR3 is TGTGCCAGCAGTCGTCTTAGCGGGACGAACACCGGGGAGCTGTTTTTT. Protein product: CASSRLSGTNTGELFF.

V gene TRBV5-1 combines with J gene TRBJ2-1; 7 bases fit TRBD2. The CDR3 sequence is 14 residues long. Germline V CDR1 and CDR2: SGHRS, YFSETQ. After removal of 4 bases from V and 3 bases from J, the junction contained 4 bases not matched to a gene. CDR3 bases: TGCGCCAGCAGCCTGGGAGGGTTCTACAATGAGCAGTTCTTC. Amino acids: CASSLGGFYNEQFF.

The chain combines TRBV5-4 with TRBJ1-1; D unclear. Germline V CDR1 and CDR2: SGHNT, YYREEE (reference sequence). This CDR3 comprises 15 residues. V was pared by 2 bases and J by 5 bases, with 16 bases between. The CDR3 DNA reads TGTGCCAGCAGCTTTTTCGTCGGGGAAGGGACTGAAGCTTTCTTT. This translates into CASSFFVGEGTEAFF.

The chain carries TRBV11-2 and TRBJ2-3; 12 nucleotides line up with TRBD2. Germline lookup yields CDR1 SGHAT and CDR2 FQNNGV. Losses at the gene ends were 2 bases for V and 6 bases for J; bases not matched to a gene: 9. The CDR3 runs 17 residues. Written as DNA, the CDR3 is TGTGCCAGCAGCTTATGGGCTAGCGGGGGGGTTGGGGATACGCAGTATTTT. It encodes CASSLWASGGVGDTQYF.

The chain uses TRBV5-6 and TRBJ2-7; D unclear. The CDR3 runs 10 residues. Germline CDR1 SGHDT, CDR2 YYEEEE. The V and J ends lost 7 bases and 2 bases respectively, with 4 bases between them. CDR3 protein: CASGTYEQYV. DNA for the CDR3: TGTGCCAGCGGAACCTACGAGCAGTACGTC.

The chain is built from TRBV28 and TRBJ2-3, with D tentatively TRBD1 (6 bases). V gave up 5 bases and J gave up 1 base, with 13 bases separating them. The CDR3 loop spans 15 amino acids. The germline gives CDR1 MDHEN, CDR2 SYDVKM. CDR3 in DNA: TGTGCCAGCAGTATTACAGGGATTCGCACAGATACGCAGTATTTT. As protein: CASSITGIRTDTQYF.